This T cell receptor beta chain was sequenced during a study of T cells in Graves' hyperthyroidism and ophthalmopathy. RNA transcripts served as the template for amplifying TCR beta CDR3 regions. With the HTBI primer set, the TCR CDR3 went through a first round of RT-PCR. One entry per CDR3 protein results from TCRdb running MiXCR on the multiplex PCR reads. The data show approximately 40,000 distinct CDR3 sequences, 50% to 55% seen once. Study-wide points: A model built on 13 V-J features separated ophthalmopathy from stable hyperthyroidism. Ophthalmopathy was identified by the model a median around 6.3 months ahead of onset. Researchers found most expanded thyroid clonotypes above 0.001 in blood as well.

10 ml of fresh peripheral blood supplied the PBMCs. V was pared by 5 bases and J by 3 bases, with 8 bases between. The CDR3 covers 13 residues. Looked up from germline, CDR1 is LNHDA and CDR2 is SQIVND (reference sequence). This clonotype was detected many times. Its cognate antigen is unknown. This receptor was obtained from a man aged 40-50 years with Graves' ophthalmopathy. The chain links TRBV19 to TRBJ2-1, with D perhaps matching TRBD2 (6 bases). Sequenced material: blood. The chain's CDR3 is CASSPTSYNEQFF. CDR3 nucleotide sequence: TGTGCCAGTAGTCCGACTAGCTACAATGAGCAGTTCTTC.